The present entry profiles one T cell receptor beta chain with its context. The data belong to a study of blood T cell repertoires in COVID-19. The wider study: Donors in the United States, Italy and Spain gave samples during acute or convalescent COVID-19. Nucleic acid was either cDNA or gDNA, and it came from T cells, B-cell-depleted T cells, or PBMCs.

The CDR3 contains 14 residues. Authors' methods: Using reference gene primer amplification, nucleated cell counts were estimated. Method: immunoSEQ multiplex PCR; TCRdb's copy keeps in-frame clones and lacks some. The V and J calls and clone size were taken over from that table, and D and trimming were inferred from the DNA. The profile shows 160,000 or so clones, around 90% of them singletons. The sequenced material came from peripheral blood. The clonotype was recovered from a woman aged 55-75 years who had recovered from COVID-19. The J gene is TRBJ1-2, the V gene TRBV21-1; TRBD1 reflects the table's D call only, with no check against the DNA. TRBV21-1 is flagged as a pseudogene. CDR3 DNA sequence: TGTGCCAGCAGCAAGGGACACCTTAACTATGGCTACACCTTC. This translates into CASSKGHLNYGYTF.